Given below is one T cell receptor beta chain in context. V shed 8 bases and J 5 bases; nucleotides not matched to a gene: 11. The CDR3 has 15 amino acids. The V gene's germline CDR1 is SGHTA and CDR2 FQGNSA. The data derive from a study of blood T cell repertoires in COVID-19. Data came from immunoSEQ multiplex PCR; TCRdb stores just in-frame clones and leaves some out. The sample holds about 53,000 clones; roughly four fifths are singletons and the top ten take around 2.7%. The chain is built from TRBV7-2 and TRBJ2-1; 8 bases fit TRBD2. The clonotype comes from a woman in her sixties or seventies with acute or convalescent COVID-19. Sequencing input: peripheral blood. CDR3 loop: CASRPGGGRNNEQFF. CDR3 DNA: TGTGCCAGCCGCCCGGGCGGGGGGCGGAACAATGAGCAGTTCTTC.